The present entry profiles one T cell receptor beta chain with its context. What it binds is not known. These data belong to a study of tumor-infiltrating lymphocytes in glioblastoma multiforme. Study-wide points: Functional subtype sorting of these T cells was not performed. Just one glioblastoma patient contributed to the TCR-mutation comparison.

Multiple V-beta primers and a C-beta primer amplified TCRB from RNA. Unique molecular identifiers were not described for the libraries. Each CDR3 protein gets one entry after TCRdb re-called the multiplex PCR reads with MiXCR. The table shows about 13,000 distinct CDR3 sequences, with around 71% occurring only once. V lost 5 bases, J lost 0 bases, and 10 bases stayed unmatched. Germline CDR1 SGHAT, CDR2 FQDESV (reference sequence). This CDR3 comprises 18 residues. The clonotype originates from a male donor with glioblastoma. The material sequenced was brain tumor tissue. The chain links TRBV11-1 to TRBJ2-1; 10 positions agree with TRBD2. The CDR3 spells CASSRQAGGGGSYNEQFF. The CDR3 DNA reads TGTGCCAGCAGCCGGCAAGCGGGAGGGGGAGGCTCCTACAATGAGCAGTTCTTC.